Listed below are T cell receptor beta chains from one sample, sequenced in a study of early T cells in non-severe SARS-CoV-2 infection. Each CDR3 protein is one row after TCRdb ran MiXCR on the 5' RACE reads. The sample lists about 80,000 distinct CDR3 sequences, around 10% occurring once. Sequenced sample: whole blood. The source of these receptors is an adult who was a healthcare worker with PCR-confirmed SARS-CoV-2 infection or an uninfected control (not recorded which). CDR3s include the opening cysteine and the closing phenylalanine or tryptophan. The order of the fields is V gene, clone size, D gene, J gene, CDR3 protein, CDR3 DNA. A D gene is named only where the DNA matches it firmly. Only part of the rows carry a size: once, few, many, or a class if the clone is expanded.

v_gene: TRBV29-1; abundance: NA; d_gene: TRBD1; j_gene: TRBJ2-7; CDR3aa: CSVEDRSSYEQYF; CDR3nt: TGCAGCGTTGAGGACAGGAGCTCCTACGAGCAGTACTTC
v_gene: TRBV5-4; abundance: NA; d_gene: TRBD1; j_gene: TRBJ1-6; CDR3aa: CASSLDRGRGNSPLHF; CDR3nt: TGTGCCAGCAGCTTAGACAGGGGGCGAGGAAATTCACCCCTCCACTTT
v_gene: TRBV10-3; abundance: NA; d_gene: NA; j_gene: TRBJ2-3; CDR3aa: CAISGGPTDTQYF; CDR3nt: TGTGCCATCAGTGGGGGGCCCACAGATACGCAGTATTTT
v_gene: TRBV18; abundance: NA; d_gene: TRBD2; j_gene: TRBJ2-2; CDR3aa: CASSPITSGETGELFF; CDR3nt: TGTGCCAGCTCACCAATAACTAGCGGGGAGACCGGGGAGCTGTTTTTT
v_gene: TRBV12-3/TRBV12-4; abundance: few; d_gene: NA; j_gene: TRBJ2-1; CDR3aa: CASSLANNEQFF; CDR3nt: TGTGCCAGCAGTTTAGCCAACAATGAGCAGTTCTTC
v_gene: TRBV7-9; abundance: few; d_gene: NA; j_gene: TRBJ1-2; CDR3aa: CASSLRGREAGYTF; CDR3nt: TGTGCCAGCAGCTTAAGGGGCAGGGAGGCTGGCTACACCTTC
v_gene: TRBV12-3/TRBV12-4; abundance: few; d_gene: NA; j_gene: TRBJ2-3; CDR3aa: CASSLEAVGADTQYF; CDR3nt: TGTGCCAGCAGTTTAGAGGCAGTGGGGGCAGATACGCAGTATTTT
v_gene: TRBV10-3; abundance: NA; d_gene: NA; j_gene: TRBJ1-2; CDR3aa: CAISGLWLQGVDYGYTF; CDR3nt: TGTGCCATCAGTGGGCTATGGTTACAGGGAGTTGACTATGGCTACACCTTC
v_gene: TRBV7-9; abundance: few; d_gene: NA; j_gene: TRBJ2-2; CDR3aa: CASSLISTPNTGELFF; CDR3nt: TGTGCCAGCAGCTTAATTTCCACCCCGAACACCGGGGAGCTGTTTTTT
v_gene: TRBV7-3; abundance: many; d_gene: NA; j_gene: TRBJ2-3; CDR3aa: CASSLSTGYTDTQYF; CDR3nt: TGTGCCAGCAGCTTGAGTACGGGGTACACAGATACGCAGTATTTT
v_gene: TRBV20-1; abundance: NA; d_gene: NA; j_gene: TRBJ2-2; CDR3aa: CSASNVRELFF; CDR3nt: TGCAGTGCTAGCAACGTACGGGAGCTTTTTTTT
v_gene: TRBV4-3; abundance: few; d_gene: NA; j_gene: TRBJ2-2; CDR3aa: CASSQPIQGGTGELFF; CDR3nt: TGCGCCAGCAGCCAGCCAATCCAGGGGGGCACCGGGGAGCTGTTTTTT
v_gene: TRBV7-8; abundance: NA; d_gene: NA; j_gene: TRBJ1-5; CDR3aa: CASSLGGPSNQPQHF; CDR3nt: TGTGCCAGCAGCCTAGGAGGGCCCTCGAATCAGCCCCAGCATTTT
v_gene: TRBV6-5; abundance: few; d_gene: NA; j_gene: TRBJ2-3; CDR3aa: CASSYQVDGSDTQYF; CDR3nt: TGTGCCAGCAGTTACCAGGTGGATGGTTCAGATACGCAGTATTTT
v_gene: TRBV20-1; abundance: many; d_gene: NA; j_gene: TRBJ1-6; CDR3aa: CSLETVPNSPLHF; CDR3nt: TGCAGTCTAGAGACGGTACCAAATTCACCCCTCCACTTT
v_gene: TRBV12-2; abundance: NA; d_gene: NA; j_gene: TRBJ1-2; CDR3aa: CASRFPPGRNYGYTF; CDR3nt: TGTGCAAGTCGCTTTCCCCCAGGGAGAAACTATGGCTACACCTTC